This TCR beta chain is drawn from a study of high-grade serous ovarian cancer treatment subgroups. Tumor samples were obtained before definitive surgery or chemotherapy. Data came from immunoSEQ multiplex PCR; TCRdb stores just in-frame clones and leaves some out. The table shows approximately 15,000 clones, with approximately 73% occurring only once. Germline trimming cut 7 bases from V and 6 bases from J; bases unmatched to any gene: 10. The CDR3 spans 16 residues. Germline V gives CDR1 MNHEY, CDR2 SMNVEV (reference sequence). The sequence derives from a human donor with high-grade serous ovarian cancer. The sequencing sample was made of tumor tissue. The chain couples TRBV27 to TRBJ2-1, with TRBD2 identical over 12 bases. The CDR3 is CASISLAGGPGNEQFF. In DNA, the CDR3 is TGTGCCAGCATCAGCCTAGCGGGGGGGCCTGGCAATGAGCAGTTCTTC.